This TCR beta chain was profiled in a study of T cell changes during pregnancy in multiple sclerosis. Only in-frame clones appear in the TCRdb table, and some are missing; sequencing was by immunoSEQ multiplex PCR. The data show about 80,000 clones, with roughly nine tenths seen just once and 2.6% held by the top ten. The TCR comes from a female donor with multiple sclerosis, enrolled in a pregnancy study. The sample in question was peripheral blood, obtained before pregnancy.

CDR3 loop: CASSPRPGGTDTQYF. CDR3 DNA sequence: TGTGCCAGTAGTCCTCGCCCAGGGGGCACAGATACGCAGTATTTT. The chain combines TRBV19 with TRBJ2-3; a possible D gene is TRBD1 (6 bases). From germline, CDR1 is LNHDA and CDR2 SQIVND (reference sequence). Trimming removed 5 bases from V and 1 base from J, with 13 bases in between. There are 15 residues in the CDR3.